Listed below are T cell receptor beta chains from one sample, sequenced in a study of cytomegalovirus exposure and HLA in healthy donors. TCRdb's copy holds only in-frame clones and misses some; the assay was immunoSEQ multiplex PCR. The sample shows 150,000 to 200,000 clones, about 13% of them seen only once. The sequenced sample was PBMCs. The receptor set was obtained from a man aged 50-59 years in good health and CMV-seropositive. CDR3s include the opening cysteine and the closing phenylalanine or tryptophan. Fields, in order: CDR3 protein, CDR3 DNA, clone size, J gene, V gene, D gene. D genes are given only for firm matches. Size tells how often a clone was seen (once, few, many) or the class of an expanded clone, and some rows leave it out.

CDR3aa: CASSLGFSGAPRETQYF; CDR3nt: TGCGCCAGCAGCTTGGGGTTTAGCGGGGCCCCTCGAGAGACCCAGTACTTC; abundance: -; j_gene: TRBJ2-5; v_gene: TRBV5-1; d_gene: TRBD2
CDR3aa: CASSLRGGETQYF; CDR3nt: TGCGCCAGCAGCTTAAGGGGTGGAGAGACCCAGTACTTC; abundance: few; j_gene: TRBJ2-5; v_gene: TRBV5-1; d_gene: -
CDR3aa: CASSTGLPQQFF; CDR3nt: TGTGCCAGCAGTACGGGACTGCCTCAGCAGTTCTTC; abundance: -; j_gene: TRBJ2-1; v_gene: TRBV27; d_gene: -
CDR3aa: CASSEAGLAGGFTDTQYF; CDR3nt: TGTGCCAGCAGTGAAGCCGGACTAGCGGGGGGGTTCACAGATACGCAGTATTTT; abundance: few; j_gene: TRBJ2-3; v_gene: TRBV6-1; d_gene: TRBD2
CDR3aa: CASSAADRVRGYTF; CDR3nt: TGTGCCAGCAGTGCGGCCGACAGGGTACGAGGCTACACCTTC; abundance: few; j_gene: TRBJ1-2; v_gene: TRBV27; d_gene: TRBD1
CDR3aa: CASSEPGQGLYGYTF; CDR3nt: TGTGCCAGCAGTGAGCCGGGACAGGGCCTCTATGGCTACACCTTC; abundance: few; j_gene: TRBJ1-2; v_gene: TRBV25-1; d_gene: TRBD1
CDR3aa: CASSSDRANTGELFF; CDR3nt: TGTGCCAGCAGCTCGGACAGGGCGAACACCGGGGAGCTGTTTTTT; abundance: -; j_gene: TRBJ2-2; v_gene: TRBV5-8; d_gene: TRBD1
CDR3aa: CASSAKASGTGELFF; CDR3nt: TGCGCCAGCAGTGCTAAGGCTTCGGGCACCGGGGAGCTGTTTTTT; abundance: -; j_gene: TRBJ2-2; v_gene: TRBV10-1; d_gene: -
CDR3aa: CSVRKGGSGELFF; CDR3nt: TGCAGCGTTAGGAAAGGGGGATCCGGGGAGCTGTTTTTT; abundance: -; j_gene: TRBJ2-2; v_gene: TRBV29-1; d_gene: -
CDR3aa: CASSAGDRSSYGYTF; CDR3nt: TGCGCCAGCAGCGCCGGAGACAGGTCCTCCTATGGCTACACCTTC; abundance: few; j_gene: TRBJ1-2; v_gene: TRBV5-1; d_gene: -
CDR3aa: CASSYEPNTEAFF; CDR3nt: TGTGCCAGCAGTTACGAGCCTAACACTGAAGCTTTCTTT; abundance: -; j_gene: TRBJ1-1; v_gene: TRBV6-5; d_gene: -
CDR3aa: CASIARTGINQPQHF; CDR3nt: TGTGCCAGCATCGCTAGGACAGGGATCAATCAGCCCCAGCATTTT; abundance: few; j_gene: TRBJ1-5; v_gene: TRBV6-1; d_gene: TRBD1
CDR3aa: CASSFGDLNTGELFF; CDR3nt: TGCGCCAGCAGCTTTGGGGACTTGAACACCGGGGAGCTGTTTTTT; abundance: few; j_gene: TRBJ2-2; v_gene: TRBV5-1; d_gene: -
CDR3aa: CSVGEANTEAFF; CDR3nt: TGCAGCGTTGGCGAAGCGAACACTGAAGCTTTCTTT; abundance: few; j_gene: TRBJ1-1; v_gene: TRBV29-1; d_gene: -
CDR3aa: CASRSDRVVRDGYTF; CDR3nt: TGTGCCAGCAGATCGGACAGGGTCGTTCGGGATGGCTACACCTTC; abundance: few; j_gene: TRBJ1-2; v_gene: TRBV6-4; d_gene: TRBD1
CDR3aa: CASSFTSGIDIQYF; CDR3nt: TGTGCCAGCAGTTTCACTAGCGGGATCGACATTCAGTACTTC; abundance: -; j_gene: TRBJ2-4; v_gene: TRBV6-5; d_gene: TRBD2
CDR3aa: CASSSGTGGNRGYTF; CDR3nt: TGTGCCAGCAGCTCCGGGACAGGGGGCAATAGAGGCTACACCTTC; abundance: few; j_gene: TRBJ1-2; v_gene: TRBV5-4; d_gene: TRBD1
CDR3aa: CASSPPYQTGEQFF; CDR3nt: TGTGCCAGCAGCCCCCCCTATCAGACAGGAGAGCAGTTCTTC; abundance: -; j_gene: TRBJ2-1; v_gene: TRBV7-6; d_gene: -
CDR3aa: CASKGQGSNQPQHF; CDR3nt: TGTGCCAGCAAGGGGCAGGGTAGCAATCAGCCCCAGCATTTT; abundance: -; j_gene: TRBJ1-5; v_gene: TRBV28; d_gene: -
CDR3aa: CASSLGRQGRKPYEQYF; CDR3nt: TGTGCCAGCAGCTTAGGTCGGCAGGGGCGTAAGCCCTACGAGCAGTACTTC; abundance: -; j_gene: TRBJ2-7; v_gene: TRBV7-6; d_gene: -